Listed here are 24 T cell receptor beta chains from one sample, sequenced in a study of blood T cell repertoires in COVID-19. The protocol was immunoSEQ multiplex PCR, while the TCRdb copy is restricted to in-frame clones and leaves out a portion. The repertoire includes about 250,000 clones, roughly 90% of them detected once, and approximately 2.1% sits in the top ten. The sample comprised peripheral blood. Receptors were obtained from a woman aged 60-70 years with COVID-19, enrolled during active disease.

The chain is built from TRBV5-1 and TRBJ2-2; the D gene is possibly TRBD1 (6 bases). Germline lookup yields CDR1 SGHRS and CDR2 YFSETQ. The V gene lost 0 bases and the J gene lost 9 bases, with 18 bases spanning the gap. This CDR3 comprises 16 residues. The CDR3 DNA follows: TGCGCCAGCAGCTTGGTCGTTCAGGGGCCCAGTCGGGAGCTGTTTTTT. Translation: CASSLVVQGPSRELFF.

CDR3 in amino acids: CASTIQGAGQPQHF. The CDR3 DNA reads TGTGCCAGCACCATACAGGGGGCGGGTCAGCCCCAGCATTTT. The V call is TRBV5-5, the J call TRBJ1-5; 9 nucleotides match TRBD1. CDR3 length: 14 residues. From germline, CDR1 is SGHKS and CDR2 YYEKEE (reference sequence). The V gene end was trimmed by 6 bases and the J gene end by 6 bases; junction bases not matched to a gene: 7.

This clone was counted a single time. The rearrangement links TRBV6-5 to TRBJ1-5; D is possibly TRBD1 (6 bases). The V end was cut by 0 bases, the J end by 3 bases, with 9 bases between. This CDR3 spans 15 amino acids. Germline V lookup: CDR1 MNHEY, CDR2 SVGAGI. This chain's CDR3 is CASSYSGHDNQPQHF. CDR3 nucleotide sequence: TGTGCCAGCAGTTACTCGGGACACGACAATCAGCCCCAGCATTTT.

Written as DNA, the CDR3 is TGCGCCAGCAGCCCAAGCGGGACAGGGGCACTTCGCCTACAGGGGGGCTACACCTTC. Translating it yields CASSPSGTGALRLQGGYTF. The chain combines TRBV4-1 with TRBJ1-2, with 10 bases aligning to TRBD1. The CDR3 has 19 residues. Germline lookup yields CDR1 MGHRA and CDR2 YSYEKL. V was pared by 4 bases and J by 8 bases, with 22 bases of the junction left unmatched.

The V gene is TRBV19, the J gene TRBJ1-5, with unresolved D. This CDR3 has 17 amino acids. Germline assignment: CDR1 LNHDA and CDR2 SQIVND (reference sequence). Trimming took 2 bases from V and 2 from J, leaving 16 bases between them. As DNA, the CDR3 is TGTGCCAGTAGTATATCAGGAATTCTGGTCGGCAATCAGCCCCAGCATTTT. Protein product: CASSISGILVGNQPQHF.

This clone was observed a single time. The chain combines TRBV12-3 or TRBV12-4 with TRBJ2-5; D is possibly TRBD1 (5 bases). CDR3 length: 13 amino acids. The V gene lost 3 bases and the J gene lost 2 bases, with 7 bases spanning the gap. Written as DNA, the CDR3 is TGTGCCAGCAGTTTTGGGGCTCAAGAGACCCAGTACTTC. Translating gives CASSFGAQETQYF.

V and J are TRBV6-1 and TRBJ1-2, with 7 bases that match TRBD1. Germline V CDR1 and CDR2: MNHNS, SASEGT. The junction had 5 bases not matched to a gene; V was cut back by 3 bases and J by 1 base. The CDR3 is made up of 15 amino acids. The CDR3 sequence: CASSDRTGFNYGYTF. The CDR3 region has the DNA TGTGCCAGCAGTGACAGGACAGGTTTTAACTATGGCTACACCTTC.

The rearrangement uses TRBV7-2 and TRBJ2-2; D is ambiguous. This CDR3 comprises 12 residues. Trimming took off 3 bases at V and 4 bases at J, with 3 bases between the two ends. The germline gives CDR1 SGHTA, CDR2 FQGNSA. CDR3 DNA: TGTGCCAGCAGCTTCTCCACCGGGGAGCTGTTTTTT. Its protein product is CASSFSTGELFF. Full variable domain (remainder filled in from reference TRBV7-2 and TRBJ2-2): GAGVSQSPSNKVTEKGKDVELRCDPISGHTALYWYRQSLGQGLEFLIYFQGNSAPDKSGLPSDRFSAERTGGSVSTLTIQRTQQEDSAVYLCASSFSTGELFFGEGSRLTVL.

The chain carries TRBV6-2 or TRBV6-3 and TRBJ2-7; D ambiguous. Per the germline V gene, CDR1 is MNHEY and CDR2 is SVGEGT. The CDR3 loop spans 14 amino acids. V was clipped by 0 bases and J by 0 bases, with 6 bases between them. The CDR3 coding sequence is TGTGCCAGCAGTTACTCGAGTTTCTCCTACGAGCAGTACTTC. Protein: CASSYSSFSYEQYF.

The chain is built from TRBV5-1 and TRBJ2-3; unclear D gene. Trimming cost V 4 bases and J 0 bases, with 6 bases left between them. The CDR3 totals 13 residues. The germline CDR1 and CDR2 sequences are SGHRS and YFSETQ. This CDR3 reads CASSMTSTDTQYF. The DNA for the CDR3 is TGCGCCAGCAGCATGACTAGCACAGATACGCAGTATTTT.

This clone was recorded only once. This rearrangement joins TRBV7-8 to TRBJ2-7, with D perhaps matching TRBD1 (6 bases). In germline, CDR1 is SGHVS, CDR2 FQNEAQ. The CDR3 has 14 residues. The V end lost 5 bases, the J end lost 2 bases, and 13 bases lay between the germline ends. CDR3: CASSLDRWAYEQYF. As DNA, the CDR3 is TGTGCCAGCAGCCTCGACAGGTGGGCCTACGAGCAGTACTTC.

The CDR3 DNA follows: TGCGCCAGCAGCCTCGGGACAGGAGACAGCACAGATACGCAGTATTTT. This codes for CASSLGTGDSTDTQYF. The chain couples TRBV4-3 to TRBJ2-3, with 8 bases fitting TRBD1. Per the germline V gene, CDR1 is LGHNA and CDR2 is YSLEER. Germline trimming cut 4 bases from V and 0 bases from J; bases unmatched to any gene: 6. The CDR3 sequence is 16 residues long.

This chain uses TRBV5-1 with TRBJ2-2; 7 bases map to TRBD1. The CDR3 sequence is 18 residues long. J gave up 5 bases and V 2 bases, and 15 bases lay outside the gene matches. Germline CDR1 SGHRS, CDR2 YFSETQ. The CDR3 DNA reads TGCGCCAGCAGCTTCGGGCCCCCGGAAAGACAGGGAACCGGGGAGCTGTTTTTT. Translating gives CASSFGPPERQGTGELFF.

The chain employs TRBV2 and TRBJ1-1, with no clear D. V was shortened by 7 bases and J by 2 bases, with 20 bases between the two germline ends. The CDR3 extends over 16 amino acids. Germline loops: CDR1 SNHLY, CDR2 FYNNEI. CDR3 nucleotides: TGTGCCAGCATGACGGGGATTGCTAGTCCAAACACTGAAGCTTTCTTT. Residues: CASMTGIASPNTEAFF.

The V gene is TRBV7-2, the J gene TRBJ1-5; a weak D match, TRBD1 (5 bases). CDR3 length: 16 amino acids. Germline V lookup: CDR1 SGHTA, CDR2 FQGNSA. The V end lost 1 base, the J end lost 2 bases, and 12 bases lay between the germline ends. CDR3 sequence: CASSLVGAWGNQPQHF. The CDR3 DNA reads TGTGCCAGCAGCTTAGTTGGGGCGTGGGGCAATCAGCCCCAGCATTTT.

This chain uses TRBV21-1 with TRBJ2-1; the table gives TRBD1 as D, unverified against the DNA. TRBV21-1 is an annotated pseudogene. CDR3 length: 19 amino acids. CDR3 DNA: TGTGCCAGCAGCAAAGTTAGGGTCAGGGTGTTAGTGTATCACAATGAGCAGTTCTTC. Amino acid sequence: CASSKVRVRVLVYHNEQFF.

The chain recombines TRBV11-2 with TRBJ2-1; D may be TRBD2 (6 bases). V was clipped by 5 bases and J by 8 bases, with 19 bases between them. CDR3 length: 15 residues. Germline values: CDR1 SGHAT, CDR2 FQNNGV. The CDR3 region has the DNA TGTGCCAGCAGCAAATCGGGACTTAGGAGGGATGAGCAGTTCTTC. Amino acids: CASSKSGLRRDEQFF.

The chain recombines TRBV27 with TRBJ1-5; 9 bases map to TRBD1. Germline values: CDR1 MNHEY, CDR2 SMNVEV (reference sequence). Trimming cost V 1 base and J 7 bases; bases outside gene matches: 8. CDR3 length equals 16 residues. The DNA of the CDR3 is TGTGCCAGCAGTTTATACGGGACAGGGAAAGGGCAGCCCCAGCATTTT. As protein: CASSLYGTGKGQPQHF.

The V call is TRBV7-2, the J call TRBJ1-2; tentatively, D is TRBD1 (5 bases). Looked up from germline, CDR1 is SGHTA and CDR2 is FQGNSA. Trimming took 5 bases from V and 4 from J, leaving 11 bases between them. The CDR3 extends over 13 amino acids. In DNA form, the CDR3 reads TGTGCCAGCAGCGCAGGACAACTCTATGGCTACACCTTC. Protein product: CASSAGQLYGYTF.

This clone was seen only a few times. The chain's CDR3 is CASSWDTGNSPLHF. The CDR3 DNA is TGTGCCAGCAGCTGGGACACCGGTAATTCACCCCTCCACTTT. The chain couples TRBV5-6 to TRBJ1-6; D may be TRBD1 (6 bases). With 3 bases removed from V and 6 bases from J, the gap between germline ends came to 10 bases. The germline V gene encodes CDR1 SGHDT and CDR2 YYEEEE. This CDR3 is built from 14 residues.

This clone appeared a single time. J is TRBJ2-6 and V is TRBV5-1, with 15 bases lining up with TRBD2. Germline V gives CDR1 SGHRS, CDR2 YFSETQ. The CDR3 runs to 19 residues. With V trimmed by 3 bases and J by 0 bases, 4 bases remained unmatched. The CDR3 loop reads CASSSGTSGGLSGANVLTF. DNA for the CDR3: TGCGCCAGCAGCTCCGGGACTAGCGGGGGGCTCTCTGGGGCCAACGTCCTGACTTTC.

This clone was observed a few times. This chain joins TRBV5-1 and TRBJ1-1; D is unresolved. Trimming pared 4 bases from V and 2 bases from J, leaving 12 bases between. The CDR3 loop spans 14 amino acids. From germline, CDR1 is SGHRS and CDR2 YFSETQ. CDR3 loop: CASSPIRENTEAFF. The DNA of the CDR3 is TGCGCCAGCAGCCCCATTCGGGAAAACACTGAAGCTTTCTTT.

The rearrangement uses TRBV4-1 and TRBJ1-3; D uncertain. The CDR3 runs 17 residues. The V gene's germline CDR1 is MGHRA and CDR2 YSYEKL. Trimming left V 0 bases short and J 0 bases short, with 12 bases between. The CDR3 reads CASSQDRQRSSGNTIYF. In DNA, the CDR3 is TGCGCCAGCAGCCAAGACCGCCAGAGGAGCTCTGGAAACACCATATATTTT.

The V gene is TRBV7-2, the J gene TRBJ2-7, with no clear D. The CDR3 has 14 amino acids. V was clipped by 1 base and J by 2 bases, with 9 bases between them. The germline V gene has CDR1 SGHTA and CDR2 FQGNSA. The CDR3 loop is CASSLVHGAYEQYF. CDR3 coding DNA: TGTGCCAGCAGCTTAGTGCACGGAGCCTACGAGCAGTACTTC.